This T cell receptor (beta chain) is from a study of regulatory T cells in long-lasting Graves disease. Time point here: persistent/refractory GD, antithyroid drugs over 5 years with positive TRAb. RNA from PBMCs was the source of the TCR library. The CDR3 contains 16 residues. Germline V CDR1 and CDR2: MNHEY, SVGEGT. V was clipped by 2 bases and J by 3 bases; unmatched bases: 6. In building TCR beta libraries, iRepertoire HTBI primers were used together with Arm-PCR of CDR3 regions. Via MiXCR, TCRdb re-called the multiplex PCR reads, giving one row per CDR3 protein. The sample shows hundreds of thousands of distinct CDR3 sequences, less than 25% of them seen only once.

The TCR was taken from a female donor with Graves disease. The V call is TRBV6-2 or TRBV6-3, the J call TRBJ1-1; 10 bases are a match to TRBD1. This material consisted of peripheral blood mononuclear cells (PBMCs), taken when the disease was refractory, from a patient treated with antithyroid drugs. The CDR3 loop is CASSYATGGRDTEAFF. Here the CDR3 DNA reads TGTGCCAGCAGTTACGCGACAGGGGGCAGGGACACTGAAGCTTTCTTT.